Given below is one T cell receptor beta chain in context. This specimen belongs to a study of blood T cell repertoires in COVID-19. Study as a whole: Acute and convalescent COVID-19 samples came from the United States, Italy and Spain. Sample material is recorded as cDNA or gDNA derived from T cells, B-cell-depleted T cells, or PBMCs.

Original data processing: For nucleated cells, counts were estimated from reference gene primer amplification. Here immunoSEQ multiplex PCR was the method, and the copy in TCRdb shows in-frame clones only, minus some. V, J and clone size derive from that table, while D and trimming were established from the DNA sequence. The sample lists approximately 280,000 clones, 70% to 90% occurring once. Sequencing was performed on peripheral blood. The clonotype originates from a woman in her 70s with acute or convalescent COVID-19.

The CDR3 DNA is TGTGCCAGCTCACCAAGCCAAAGGAACACTGAAGCTTTCTTT. It encodes CASSPSQRNTEAFF. The rearrangement uses TRBV18 and TRBJ1-1; D not certain. Germline V gene sequence: CDR1 KGHSH, CDR2 LQKENI. V was clipped by 2 bases and J by 1 base, with 8 bases between them. This CDR3 contains 14 residues.